This T cell receptor (beta chain) was retrieved from a study of cytomegalovirus exposure and HLA in healthy donors. PCR primers comprised 60 Vbeta and 13 Jbeta primers. The data were produced by immunoSEQ multiplex PCR, yet TCRdb's version contains in-frame clones alone and is incomplete. Among fewer than 110,000 clones listed, about four fifths were seen once. CDR1 is SGHNT and CDR2 is YYREEE in the germline V gene (reference sequence). Losses at the gene ends were 3 bases for V and 0 bases for J; bases not matched to a gene: 7. This CDR3 is 16 amino acids long. The sequence came from a man in his thirties or forties in good health and CMV-seropositive. The chain joins TRBV5-4 to TRBJ1-2, with 8 bases matching TRBD1. Specimen: PBMCs. The CDR3 region has the DNA TGTGCCAGCAGCTCGTACTGGACAGGGACTAACTATGGCTACACCTTC. This encodes CASSSYWTGTNYGYTF.